This entry is about one T cell receptor beta chain. The antigen is not known. These data originate in a study of shared clonotypes between healthy human individuals. Libraries were prepared by immunoSEQ multiplex PCR; TCRdb keeps only in-frame clonotypes and omits some of them. The sample has nearly 1,000,000 clones; over 60% are singletons. Findings of the study overall: Estimated richness was generally greater in naive than memory subsets.

This TCR was sampled from a man between 18 and 29 years old in good health. Sequenced input: memory CD4+ T cells sorted from blood. Subset reported: CD45RA-negative fraction.

CDR3 in DNA: TGTGCCAGCAGCTCCCCGGGACCATCGGGGGACAATTCACCCCTCCACTTT. Protein product: CASSSPGPSGDNSPLHF. The chain links TRBV28 to TRBJ1-6; possible D gene TRBD1, 5 bases. The CDR3 extends over 17 amino acids. Trimming stripped 6 bases from V and 7 bases from J, with 22 bases between. The germline CDR1 and CDR2 sequences are MDHEN and SYDVKM. Combining the CDR3 with reference TRBV28 and TRBJ1-6 gives the whole variable domain DVKVTQSSRYLVKRTGEKVFLECVQDMDHENMFWYRQDPGLGLRLIYFSYDVKMKEKGDIPEGYSVSREKKERFSLILESASTNQTSMYLCASSSPGPSGDNSPLHFGNGTRLTVT.